These T cell receptor beta chains were read from a single sample in a study of shared clonotypes between healthy human individuals. The data were produced by immunoSEQ multiplex PCR, yet TCRdb's version contains in-frame clones alone and is incomplete. The data contain about 120,000 clones, 55% to 70% of them singletons. Specimen: memory CD8+ T cells sorted from blood. Source of these receptors: a woman aged 25 to 39 in good health. Each CDR3 is given with its conserved first and last residue. A D gene is named only where the DNA matches it firmly. Clone size appears in some rows only: once, few, many, or a class for an expanded clone.

-,TRBV2,TRBD1,TRBJ2-7,CASSGDRGREQYF,TGTGCCAGCAGCGGGGACAGGGGGCGCGAGCAGTACTTC
-,TRBV23-1,TRBD1,TRBJ2-7,CANPTGTGPYEQYF,TGCGCCAACCCGACCGGGACAGGGCCCTACGAGCAGTACTTC
many,TRBV2,-,TRBJ1-2,CASRHGGMNYGYTF,TGTGCCAGCAGGCACGGGGGTATGAACTATGGCTACACCTTC
few,TRBV6-1,-,TRBJ1-5,CASSAGQEGQPQHF,TGTGCCAGCAGTGCAGGGCAGGAAGGCCAGCCCCAGCATTTT
-,TRBV4-1,-,TRBJ2-7,CASSQDWAGSSYEQYF,TGCGCCAGCAGCCAAGATTGGGCAGGGAGCTCCTACGAGCAGTACTTC
-,TRBV10-3,TRBD1,TRBJ1-5,CAGPTQGDGNQPQHF,TGTGCCGGCCCGACTCAGGGGGATGGCAATCAGCCCCAGCATTTT
-,TRBV27,-,TRBJ1-1,CASTSYGYTEAFF,TGTGCCAGCACCTCATATGGGTACACTGAAGCTTTCTTT
-,TRBV4-1,-,TRBJ1-5,CASSQVGGGQPQHF,TGCGCCAGCAGCCAAGTTGGGGGCGGTCAGCCCCAGCATTTT
few,TRBV2,-,TRBJ1-1,CASSVEQMNTEAFF,TGTGCCAGCAGTGTAGAACAGATGAACACTGAAGCTTTCTTT
-,TRBV4-1,-,TRBJ2-7,CASSQYTGNSYEQYF,TGCGCCAGCAGCCAGTATACAGGGAACTCCTACGAGCAGTACTTC
-,TRBV27,-,TRBJ2-2,CASSSDPGLPNTGELFF,TGTGCCAGCAGTTCCGATCCGGGACTGCCGAACACCGGGGAGCTGTTTTTT
-,TRBV4-2,TRBD2,TRBJ2-5,CASSQEYVAGRWLETQYF,TGTGCCAGCAGCCAAGAATATGTAGCGGGCCGGTGGCTGGAGACCCAGTACTTC
many,TRBV25-1,-,TRBJ2-7,CASSEKSSYEQYF,TGTGCCAGCAGTGAAAAGAGCTCCTACGAGCAGTACTTC
-,TRBV25-1,-,TRBJ1-2,CASRTGTYGYTF,TGTGCCAGCAGGACGGGAACTTATGGCTACACCTTC
-,TRBV19,TRBD1,TRBJ2-1,CASSIQGQGYNEQFF,TGTGCCAGTAGTATTCAAGGACAGGGCTACAATGAGCAGTTCTTC
many,TRBV5-5,-,TRBJ2-7,CASSFFGGLGYEQYF,TGTGCCAGCAGCTTTTTCGGGGGGCTGGGATACGAGCAGTACTTC
few,TRBV5-1,-,TRBJ1-3,CASSLSDRRTSSGNTIYF,TGCGCCAGCAGCTTGTCCGACAGACGGACCAGCTCTGGAAACACCATATATTTT
-,TRBV10-3,-,TRBJ2-7,CAISELQGVLAEQYF,TGTGCCATCAGTGAATTACAGGGAGTACTAGCCGAGCAGTACTTC
-,TRBV11-2,TRBD1,TRBJ1-1,CASSLRVRDSHGAFF,TGTGCCAGCAGCCTAAGGGTCCGGGACAGCCATGGGGCTTTCTTT
medium-sized,TRBV10-1,-,TRBJ1-2,CASSDRGDYGYTF,TGCGCCAGCAGTGATCGAGGGGACTATGGCTACACCTTC
-,TRBV1,-,TRBJ2-7,CTSSFIGTGGNYEQYF,TGCACCAGCAGCTTTATTGGGACAGGGGGAAACTACGAGCAGTACTTC
-,TRBV19,-,TRBJ1-5,CASSYSNQPQHF,TGTGCCAGTAGTTATAGCAATCAGCCCCAGCATTTT
-,TRBV27,-,TRBJ1-5,CASSSWGGKPQHF,TGTGCCAGCAGTAGCTGGGGGGGGAAGCCCCAGCATTTT
few,TRBV2,TRBD1,TRBJ1-6,CASGGQGSPLHF,TGTGCCAGCGGAGGACAGGGTTCACCCCTCCACTTT
-,TRBV11-2,-,TRBJ2-2,CASSQMGDSLLPGELFF,TGTGCCAGCAGCCAAATGGGTGACTCCCTTCTCCCCGGGGAGCTGTTTTTT
-,TRBV9,-,TRBJ2-6,CASSEPLGPGANVLTF,TGTGCCAGCAGCGAGCCCCTGGGCCCTGGGGCCAACGTCCTGACTTTC
-,TRBV29-1,TRBD1,TRBJ2-7,CSVEERDRLYEQYF,TGCAGCGTTGAAGAAAGGGACAGACTATACGAGCAGTACTTC
once,TRBV10-2,TRBD1,TRBJ2-7,CASSVSGTGSHEQYF,TGCGCCAGCAGTGTATCCGGGACAGGGAGTCACGAGCAGTACTTC
-,TRBV7-9,TRBD2,TRBJ2-1,CASSLPPRTSGSFYNEQFF,TGTGCCAGCAGCTTACCGCCCCGGACTAGCGGGAGCTTTTACAATGAGCAGTTCTTC